The present T cell receptor (beta chain) was sequenced within a study of coeliac disease. Per germline, CDR1 SGHDN and CDR2 FVKESK. The CDR3 loop spans 17 amino acids. V lost 0 bases and J lost 6, with 18 bases in between. Clones were read by immunoSEQ multiplex PCR, and TCRdb kept only the in-frame ones, dropping some. The table shows under 8,500 clones, with around 60% occurring only once. This chain uses TRBV14 with TRBJ2-1, with a possible D match to TRBD2 (6 bases). The sequenced sample consisted of lamina propria lymphocytes from the gut. The TCR comes from a man aged 45-65 years with active celiac disease. The CDR3: CASSQDIGRRRGNEQFF. In DNA form, the CDR3 reads TGTGCCAGCAGCCAAGATATCGGCAGGCGGAGGGGCAATGAGCAGTTCTTC.